This T cell receptor (beta chain) was obtained from a study of blood T cells in healthy people across ages. Findings and limits, study-wide: Considered underestimates were the diversity estimates obtained from one million T cells. Comparison with aged donors showed that long-lived donors had more naive CD4+ cells and higher diversity.

Together with a sample-barcoded 5' primer, a J-beta primer mix was included in a second PCR lasting about 7 to 11 cycles. TCRdb re-derived calls from the 5' RACE reads in MiXCR, one entry per CDR3 protein. The data contain hundreds of thousands of distinct CDR3 sequences, roughly 24% of them singletons. Concerning this clonotype itself: Its antigen is undetermined.

Per germline, CDR1 MNHNY and CDR2 SVGAGI (reference sequence). The CDR3 runs to 12 residues. Deletions cut 11 bases from V and 5 bases from J, with 10 bases between. The same data also contributed to another study, on T cells of mothers and their children. Per that paper: cDNA was made from all extracted RNA, approximately 1.5 ug per 15 ul. Related mother and child pairs showed slightly greater overlap (not significant) than unrelated pairs did.

The sequence derives from a boy between 10 and 17 years old in good health. What was sequenced was blood. The chain carries TRBV6-6 and TRBJ2-6, with D uncertain. Here the CDR3 reads CAALERANVLTF. CDR3 coding DNA: TGTGCCGCCTTGGAGAGGGCCAACGTCCTGACTTTC.